This T cell receptor beta chain was profiled in a study of blood T cell repertoires in COVID-19. Study context: Some COVID-19 samples were acute and others convalescent; all came from the United States, Italy and Spain. T cells, B-cell-depleted T cells, or PBMCs provided the cDNA or gDNA that served as material.

CDR1 is SNHLY, CDR2 FYNNEI, per germline. V trimming: 7 bases; J trimming: 4 bases; junction bases outside the gene matches: 5. This CDR3 is built from 14 residues. In the source study's methods: Estimation of nucleated cell counts was performed using reference gene primer amplification. Sequencing was performed with immunoSEQ multiplex PCR; in TCRdb, only in-frame clones are kept and a portion is missing. V, J and clone size were drawn from that table, and D and trimming were deduced from the DNA. The sample lists more than 300,000 clones, 87% occurring once. The V call is TRBV2, the J call TRBJ2-5; 11 nucleotides match TRBD1. This TCR derives from a woman aged 50 to 60 with COVID-19, enrolled during active disease. Sequencing used peripheral blood. For the CDR3, the DNA is TGTGCCAGCATCTCGGACAGGGGGCGAGAGACCCAGTACTTC. Protein product: CASISDRGRETQYF.